What follows is one T cell receptor (beta chain) and its context. What it binds is unknown. This record belongs to a study of OX40 agonist ivuxolimab in advanced cancers. Across the study: Across the patients, intravenous ivuxolimab was delivered every 2 weeks at 0.01 to 10 mg/kg. Mean age 60 years, range about 23 to 85; 82.7% male.

Using immunoSEQ multiplex PCR, the repertoire was profiled, and TCRdb retains in-frame clones only, with some absent. The sample holds approximately 60,000 clones; 84% are singletons and the top ten take approximately 2.2%. Study-level findings and limits: Relative to CD4+ cells, CD8+ T cells on average had more expanded clones.

V shed 1 base and J shed 6 bases, with 14 bases lying between them. The CDR3 loop spans 15 amino acids. Germline CDR1 is MGHRA and CDR2 is YSYEKL. Systemic immunosuppression or a history of autoimmune disease excluded patients. Here the sequenced sample was CD4+ or CD8+ T cells sorted from blood, taken in a trial of the OX40 agonist ivuxolimab. The genes are TRBV4-1 and TRBJ2-3, with D tentatively TRBD2 (6 bases). This receptor was taken from an adult with an advanced solid tumor such as melanoma, head and neck, liver or kidney cancer. CDR3 DNA: TGCGCCAGCAGCCAAGCGGGAGTGGGAGTGGATACGCAGTATTTT. Its protein product is CASSQAGVGVDTQYF.